This TCR beta chain was obtained from a study of T cells in Graves' hyperthyroidism and ophthalmopathy. Study in general: Sampling of peripheral blood happened at initial diagnosis, prior to any treatment.

This clonotype was seen a few times. With a duration under 2 months, the hyperthyroidism was newly diagnosed in patients aged 18 to 65. Extraction of PBMCs used 9 to 10 ml of fresh peripheral blood. The germline gives CDR1 MNHNS, CDR2 SASEGT. V lost 8 bases and J lost 7; bases outside the gene matches: 11. The CDR3 consists of 14 residues. Amplification targeted TCR beta CDR3 regions from RNA transcripts. HTBI primers were employed in a first-round RT-PCR of the TCR CDR3. TCRdb re-called the multiplex PCR reads with MiXCR, one entry per CDR3 protein. The table lists a few hundred thousand distinct CDR3 sequences, 15% to 17% of them singletons.

V is TRBV6-1 and J is TRBJ2-7, with 10 bases matching TRBD1. The material sequenced was blood. The sequence was obtained from a woman aged 30 to 39 with Graves' hyperthyroidism. The CDR3, as DNA: TGTGCCAGCGGGACCGGGACAGGGGTCGGTGAGCAGTACTTC. As protein: CASGTGTGVGEQYF.